A single sample is the source of the 5 T cell receptor beta chains below, sequenced in a study of OX40 agonist ivuxolimab in advanced cancers. Produced via immunoSEQ multiplex PCR; TCRdb's table is partial and in-frame only. The sample shows tens of thousands of clones, around 94% of them seen only once. The sequencing here drew on CD4+ or CD8+ T cells sorted from blood, taken in a trial of the OX40 agonist ivuxolimab. The origin of the receptors is an adult with an advanced solid tumor such as melanoma, head and neck, liver or kidney cancer.

The rearrangement uses TRBV19 and TRBJ2-2; 11 nucleotides line up with TRBD2. The CDR3 is 15 residues long. Germline CDR1 and CDR2: LNHDA and SQIVND (reference sequence). V dropped 2 bases and J dropped 7; count of bases not matched to a gene: 3. This CDR3 reads CASSILAGGGGELFF. The CDR3 DNA sequence: TGTGCCAGTAGTATACTAGCGGGAGGTGGCGGGGAGCTGTTTTTT.

The V call is TRBV25-1, the J call TRBJ1-1; D gene uncertain. Trimming took off 6 bases at V and 1 base at J, with 21 bases between the two ends. This CDR3 has 17 amino acids. Germline loops: CDR1 MGHDK, CDR2 SYGVNS. This CDR3 is CASRDTSPWMRNTEAFF. Here the CDR3 DNA reads TGTGCCAGCAGAGATACCTCGCCTTGGATGAGGAACACTGAAGCTTTCTTT.

The chain is built from TRBV14 and TRBJ1-2; D might be TRBD1 (6 bases). V lost 4 bases, J lost 4 bases, and 13 bases lay in between. There are 14 residues in the CDR3. Germline-derived CDR1 and CDR2 are SGHDN and FVKESK. Here the CDR3 reads CASSPPRGLYGYTF. CDR3 nucleotides: TGTGCCAGCAGCCCGCCCCGGGGGCTCTATGGCTACACCTTC. The full variable domain, completed using reference TRBV14 and TRBJ1-2, is EAGVTQFPSHSVIEKGQTVTLRCDPISGHDNLYWYRRVMGKEIKFLLHFVKESKQDESGMPNNRFLAERTGGTYSTLKVQPAELEDSGVYFCASSPPRGLYGYTFGSGTRLTVV.

The chain couples TRBV2 to TRBJ2-1; D is unresolved. There are 15 residues in the CDR3. V lost 2 bases to trimming and J lost 0 bases, with 8 bases between them. Germline CDR1 SNHLY, CDR2 FYNNEI. CDR3 coding DNA: TGTGCCAGCAGTGAAAGTTGGAGCTCCTACAATGAGCAGTTCTTC. Its protein product is CASSESWSSYNEQFF. Full variable domain (remainder filled in from reference TRBV2 and TRBJ2-1): EPEVTQTPSHQVTQMGQEVILRCVPISNHLYFYWYRQILGQKVEFLVSFYNNEISEKSEIFDDQFSVERPDGSNFTLKIRSTKLEDSAMYFCASSESWSSYNEQFFGPGTRLTVL.

The chain recombines TRBV7-9 with TRBJ1-2; a weak D match, TRBD1 (5 bases). The CDR3 contains 14 residues. Trimming removed 5 bases from V and 4 bases from J, with 14 bases in between. CDR1 is SEHNR, CDR2 FQNEAQ, per germline (reference sequence). CDR3 nucleotides: TGTGCCAGCAGCCCTGTAGGGGCAACCTATGGCTACACCTTC. Protein product: CASSPVGATYGYTF. The full variable domain, in which reference TRBV7-9 and TRBJ1-2 provide the parts outside the CDR3, is DTGVSQNPRHKITKRGQNVTFRCDPISEHNRLYWYRQTLGQGPEFLTYFQNEAQLEKSRLLSDRFSAERPKGSFSTLEIQRTEQGDSAMYLCASSPVGATYGYTFGSGTRLTVV.